This T cell receptor (beta chain) was recorded in a study of cytomegalovirus exposure and HLA in healthy donors. Concerning this clone: Its antigen is still unknown.

Findings of the study overall: Usually a TCR sequence was rare, but some public TCRs were found in many donors.

Using immunoSEQ multiplex PCR, the repertoire was profiled, and TCRdb retains in-frame clones only, with some absent. This table holds approximately 160,000 clones, around four fifths found once. Among the 110 or so subjects of the validation cohort, separate from the approximately 700-subject first cohort, were the donors. Trimming took 0 bases from V and 0 from J, leaving 12 bases between them. Germline assignment: CDR1 PRHDT and CDR2 FYEKMQ (reference sequence). This CDR3 is built from 16 residues. The sequencing input was PBMCs. The receptor comes from a man aged 25 to 40 in good health and CMV-seropositive. This chain links TRBV13 with TRBJ2-7, with a tentative D call TRBD1 (6 bases). CDR3: CASSLGDSPDSYEQYF. The DNA for the CDR3 is TGTGCCAGCAGCTTAGGGGACAGCCCTGACTCCTACGAGCAGTACTTC.